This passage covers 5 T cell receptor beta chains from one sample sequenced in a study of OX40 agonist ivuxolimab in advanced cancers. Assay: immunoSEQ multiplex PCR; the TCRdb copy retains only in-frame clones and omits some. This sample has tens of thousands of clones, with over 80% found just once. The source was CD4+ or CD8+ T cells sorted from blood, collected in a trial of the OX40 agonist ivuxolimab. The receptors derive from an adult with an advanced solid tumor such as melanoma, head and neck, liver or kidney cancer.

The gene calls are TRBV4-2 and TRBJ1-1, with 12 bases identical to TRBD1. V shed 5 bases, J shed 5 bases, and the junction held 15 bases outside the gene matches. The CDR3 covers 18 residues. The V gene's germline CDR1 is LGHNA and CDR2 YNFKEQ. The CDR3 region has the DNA TGTGCCAGCAGCAGGGTTTTGGGGACAGGGGGCGCGTTAACTGAAGCTTTCTTT. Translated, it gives CASSRVLGTGGALTEAFF.

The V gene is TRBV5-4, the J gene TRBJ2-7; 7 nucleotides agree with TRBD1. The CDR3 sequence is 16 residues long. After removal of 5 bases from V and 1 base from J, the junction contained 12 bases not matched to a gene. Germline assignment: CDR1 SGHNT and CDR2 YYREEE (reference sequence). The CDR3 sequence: CASSHPTGVTSYEQYF. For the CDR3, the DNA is TGTGCCAGCAGTCACCCCACAGGGGTGACATCCTACGAGCAGTACTTC.

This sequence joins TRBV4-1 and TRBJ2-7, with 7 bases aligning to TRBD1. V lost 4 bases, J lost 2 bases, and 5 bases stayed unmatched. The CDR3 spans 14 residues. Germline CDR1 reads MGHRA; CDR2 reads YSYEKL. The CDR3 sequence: CASSPNDRAYEQYF. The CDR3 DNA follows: TGCGCCAGCAGCCCCAACGACAGGGCCTACGAGCAGTACTTC.

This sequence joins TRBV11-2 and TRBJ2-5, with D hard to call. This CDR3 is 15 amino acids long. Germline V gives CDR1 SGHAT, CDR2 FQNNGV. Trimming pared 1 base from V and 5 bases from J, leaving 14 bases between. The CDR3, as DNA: TGTGCCAGCAGCTTAGGGGTACCATATCGGGAGACCCAGTACTTC. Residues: CASSLGVPYRETQYF.

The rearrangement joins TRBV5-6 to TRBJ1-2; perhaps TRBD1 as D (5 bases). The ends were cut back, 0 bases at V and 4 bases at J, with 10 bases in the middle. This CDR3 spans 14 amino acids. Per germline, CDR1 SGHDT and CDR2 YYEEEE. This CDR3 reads CASSLGSGTYGYTF. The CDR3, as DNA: TGTGCCAGCAGCTTGGGGTCAGGGACCTATGGCTACACCTTC.